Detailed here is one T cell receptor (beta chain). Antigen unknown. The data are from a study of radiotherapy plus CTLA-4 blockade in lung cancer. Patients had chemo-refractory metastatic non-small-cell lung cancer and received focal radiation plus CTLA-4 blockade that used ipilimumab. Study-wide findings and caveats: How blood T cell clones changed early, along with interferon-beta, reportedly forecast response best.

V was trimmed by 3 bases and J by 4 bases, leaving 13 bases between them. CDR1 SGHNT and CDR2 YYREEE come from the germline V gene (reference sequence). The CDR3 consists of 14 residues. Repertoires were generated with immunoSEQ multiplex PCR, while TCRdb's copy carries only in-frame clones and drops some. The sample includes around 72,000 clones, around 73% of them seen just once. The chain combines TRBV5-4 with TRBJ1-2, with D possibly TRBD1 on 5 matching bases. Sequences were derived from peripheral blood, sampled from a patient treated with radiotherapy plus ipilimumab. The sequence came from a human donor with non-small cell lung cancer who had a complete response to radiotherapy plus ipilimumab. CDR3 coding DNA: TGTGCCAGCAGCTCCTCCACAGGACCCTATGGCTACACCTTC. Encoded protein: CASSSSTGPYGYTF. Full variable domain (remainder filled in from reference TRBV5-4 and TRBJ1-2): ETGVTQSPTHLIKTRGQQVTLRCSSQSGHNTVSWYQQALGQGPQFIFQYYREEENGRGNFPPRFSGLQFPNYSSELNVNALELDDSALYLCASSSSTGPYGYTFGSGTRLTVV.